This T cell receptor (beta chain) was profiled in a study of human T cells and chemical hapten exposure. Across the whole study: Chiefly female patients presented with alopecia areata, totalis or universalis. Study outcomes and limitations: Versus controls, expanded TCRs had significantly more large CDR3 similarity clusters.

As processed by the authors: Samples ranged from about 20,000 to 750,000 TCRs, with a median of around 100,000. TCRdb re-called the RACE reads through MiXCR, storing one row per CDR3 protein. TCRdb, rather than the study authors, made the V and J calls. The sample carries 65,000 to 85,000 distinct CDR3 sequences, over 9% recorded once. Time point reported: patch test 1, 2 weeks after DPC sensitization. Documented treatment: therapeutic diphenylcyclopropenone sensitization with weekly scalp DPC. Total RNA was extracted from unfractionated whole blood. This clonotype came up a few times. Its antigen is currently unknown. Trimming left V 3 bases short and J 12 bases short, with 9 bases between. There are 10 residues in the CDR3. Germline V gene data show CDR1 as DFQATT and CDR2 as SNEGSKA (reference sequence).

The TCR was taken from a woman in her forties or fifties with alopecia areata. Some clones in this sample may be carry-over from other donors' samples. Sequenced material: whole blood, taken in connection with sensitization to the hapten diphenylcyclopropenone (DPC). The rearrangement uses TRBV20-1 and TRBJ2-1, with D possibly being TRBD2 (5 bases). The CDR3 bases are TGCAGTGCTAGTGGGAGTGTGCAGTTCTTC. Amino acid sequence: CSASGSVQFF.